This T cell receptor beta chain is drawn from a study of tumor-infiltrating lymphocytes in primary liver carcinoma (dated by TCRdb to 2016 to 2017). Turning to the overall study: Surgical resection was performed in China between late 2015 and 2016 on about 5 patients with histopathologically diagnosed primary liver carcinoma. Of the five patients, three men and two women aged 30 to 69 years, four had hepatocellular carcinoma and one had combined HCC and intrahepatic cholangiocarcinoma. TCRbeta repertoire sequencing covered about 35 specimens from 5 patients: 25 or so tumor regions, 5 adjacent noncancerous liver tissues and 5 peripheral blood samples. Tumors of the five patients were stage T1-T3 N0M0 with maximum diameters of roughly 4.2 to 11 cm. Across five regions of each liver tumor, along with adjacent normal tissue and blood, the study brought together TCRbeta repertoire sequencing, expression microarrays and whole-exome sequencing. Samples yielded roughly 3.5 to 8 million productive TCRbeta reads; read depth did not differ significantly between tissue types. Technical replicate repertoires showed high reproducibility, with mean shared-clone rates roughly 0.87 and correlation coefficients above 0.95.

With regard to this clonotype: The antigen it recognizes is unknown. At one boundary the junction diverges from the germline segment, which might be a read error.

CDR1 is given as SGHAT and CDR2 as FQNNGV, both from the germline V gene. The CDR3 runs 15 amino acids, cysteine and phenylalanine included. Of all the DNA, just the CDR3 is kept, 45 bases in frame from base 1. What the authors observed across the whole study: Since the samples were bulk and unsorted, there was no way to compare CD4+ and CD8+ T cell repertoires. Only a few patients were included in the study, and the authors note that the findings should be validated in a larger study. Repertoire overlap was higher between tumor regions (mean approximately 36%) than tumor-adjacent (around 17%) or tumor-blood (approximately 14%) pairs, consistent with antigen-driven expansion. The top 250 clones made up a significantly larger repertoire fraction in tumors than in blood (p = 0.039). Only the TCR beta chain was sequenced, so true repertoire diversity is likely underestimated because unpaired alpha chains were not captured.

A constant-region primer and ProtoScript II reverse transcriptase were used to reverse-transcribe TCRbeta-specific cDNA from around 540 ng total RNA. The TCRbeta libraries were prepared through three rounds of nested multiplex PCR following a slightly modified ARM-PCR procedure. Multiplex TRBV1-TRBV30 forward primers and a Cbeta reverse primer were used in the first two PCR rounds, each of which was run for 9 to 11 cycles. Sample barcodes and Illumina adapters were attached in a final 25-cycle PCR using Deep VentR polymerase. Before sequencing, amplicons of 200-500 bp were gel-purified using a QIAquick gel extraction kit. An Illumina HiSeq 2500 was used to sequence the TCRbeta amplicons, generating 250-bp paired-end reads. In the authors' own workflow: Trimmomatic v0.33 was used to quality-trim the reads, and FLASH v1.2.11 was used to merge paired reads so that full CDR3 sequences could be recovered. MiGEC v1.2.1b assigned V, D and J germline segments to the rearranged TCRbeta sequences. Clonotype statistics, along with Shannon-Wiener diversity indices, were calculated using VDJtools v1.0.0. Except for diversity analysis, only the 250 most abundant clonotypes of each sample were used in subsequent analyses to reduce sampling bias. TCRdb reprocessed the public reads (quality trimming at Q25 with fastp, clone calling with MiXCR) and kept in-frame beta chains. CDR3 protein duplicates are merged, each entry listing the most common genes and DNA. Here the V and J calls rest on TCRdb's processing, not on the authors' analysis. The sample profile shows hundreds of thousands of distinct CDR3 sequences; 50% to 70% of them were found once. 9% to 10% of the sample goes to the ten largest clones.

TRIzol reagent was used to extract blood RNA from unsorted whole blood, while the DNeasy Blood & Tissue kit provided the germline DNA. At the time of sampling, the patients had chronic HBV infection and had not received any treatment. Approximately 3.9 milliliters of peripheral blood were collected into K2EDTA tubes before surgery. Sequencing was done on a sample of peripheral blood. The rearrangement joined TRBV11-2 to TRBJ2-7, and TRBD1 matches 8 of the central bases. This receptor was taken from a man aged 35-49 years with primary liver carcinoma and hepatitis B virus infection. The CDR3 region has the sequence CACSLGTGLLYEQYF. The nucleotide sequence is given as TGTGCCTGCAGCTTGGGGACAGGTCTCCTCTACGAGCAGTACTTC.